This T cell receptor (beta chain) is drawn from a study of T cell responses to AZD1222 COVID-19 vaccine. Whole-study findings and limits: Repertoires were sampled only after the peak T cell response. Spike was spanned by vaccine-associated CD4 TCRs, with dominance at 160-218 and 743-854. Clonal diversity may have been underestimated in mostly white British donors. Vaccination with two AZD1222 doses was followed by a rise in Spike-specific TCR breadth and depth.

As for this clone: Its antigen is not identified.

This CDR3 comprises 15 residues. Data came from immunoSEQ multiplex PCR; TCRdb stores just in-frame clones and leaves some out. The sample carries about 97,000 clones, around nine tenths recorded once. The specimen comprised peripheral blood, sampled on day 0 of AZD1222 vaccination. J is TRBJ1-3 and V is TRBV12-2. TRBV12-2 is recorded as a pseudogene. This TCR was recovered from an adult in good health. Here the CDR3 reads CASRLVDSTGNTIYF. The CDR3 nucleotides are TGTGCAAGTCGCTTAGTGGATAGCACTGGAAACACCATATATTTT.